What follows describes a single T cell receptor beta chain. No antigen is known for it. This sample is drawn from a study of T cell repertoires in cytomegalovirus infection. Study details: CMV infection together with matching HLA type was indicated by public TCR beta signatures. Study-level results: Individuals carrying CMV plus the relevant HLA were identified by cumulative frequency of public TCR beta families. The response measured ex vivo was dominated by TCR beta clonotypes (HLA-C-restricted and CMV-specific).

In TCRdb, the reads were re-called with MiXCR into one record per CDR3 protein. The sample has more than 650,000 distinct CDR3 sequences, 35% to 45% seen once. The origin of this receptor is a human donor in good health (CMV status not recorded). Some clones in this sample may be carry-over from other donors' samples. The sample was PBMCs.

The CDR3 bases are TGTGCCAGCAGTCCGCCGACAGGTAGTCCCACTGAAGCTTTCTTT. Its translation: CASSPPTGSPTEAFF. This chain joins TRBV28 and TRBJ1-1; D may be TRBD1 (6 bases). V was trimmed by 5 bases and J by 4 bases, leaving 17 bases between them. There are 15 residues in the CDR3. Per germline, CDR1 MDHEN and CDR2 SYDVKM.